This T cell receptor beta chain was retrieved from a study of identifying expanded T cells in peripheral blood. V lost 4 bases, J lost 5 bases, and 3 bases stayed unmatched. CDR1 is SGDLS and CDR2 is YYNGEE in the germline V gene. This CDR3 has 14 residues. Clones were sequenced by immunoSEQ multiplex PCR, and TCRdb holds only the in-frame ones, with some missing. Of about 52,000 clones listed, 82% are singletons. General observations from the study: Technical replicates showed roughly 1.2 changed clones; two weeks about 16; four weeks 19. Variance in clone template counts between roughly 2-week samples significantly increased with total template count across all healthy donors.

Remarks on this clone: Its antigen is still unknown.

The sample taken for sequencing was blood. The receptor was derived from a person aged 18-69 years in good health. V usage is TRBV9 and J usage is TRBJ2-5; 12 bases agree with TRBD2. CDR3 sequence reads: CASSPGTSGETQYF. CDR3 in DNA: TGTGCCAGCAGCCCAGGGACTAGCGGGGAGACCCAGTACTTC.